The subject of this entry is one T cell receptor beta chain. The sample comes from a study of blood T cell repertoires in COVID-19. Study-level information: Sites across the United States, Italy and Spain contributed samples from acute and convalescent COVID-19. T cells, B-cell-depleted T cells, or PBMCs supplied cDNA or gDNA.

Original methodology: Amplification of reference gene primers provided the estimated nucleated cell counts. TCRdb keeps only in-frame clones here, not all; method: immunoSEQ multiplex PCR. Clonal size and the V and J genes are those of that table, whereas D and trimming came from the DNA. The sample includes about 120,000 clones, roughly nine tenths of them seen just once. Unmatched junction bases numbered 7, after V lost 3 bases and J lost 4 bases. The CDR3 is 14 residues long. Germline V gene data show CDR1 as DFQATT and CDR2 as SNEGSKA (reference sequence). The sequence derives from a man aged 70-80 years who had recovered from COVID-19. The chain links TRBV20-1 to TRBJ2-3, with 7 bases that match TRBD1. The source material was peripheral blood. The CDR3 reads CSASTTQGADTQYF. CDR3 coding DNA: TGCAGTGCTAGTACCACCCAGGGGGCAGATACGCAGTATTTT.